A selection of T cell receptor beta chains follows, all from one sample in a study of shared clonotypes between healthy human individuals. TCRdb's copy holds only in-frame clones and misses some; the assay was immunoSEQ multiplex PCR. The sample includes 2 million to 3 million clones, roughly 93% of them seen just once. Material: naive CD4+ T cells from PBMCs. The receptor set was obtained from a man younger than 35 in good health. Some clones in this sample may be carry-over from other donors' samples. Both conserved end residues are part of each CDR3. A D gene is named only where the DNA matches it firmly. Size is omitted from some rows. Given values are once, few, many or a class for expanded clones.

>-|-|TRBJ1-5|TRBV28
TGTGCCAGCAGTTCCCCAGGACGTGGTCAGCCCCAGCATTTT
CASSSPGRGQPQHF
>-|-|TRBJ2-7|TRBV29-1
TGCAGCGTTGCCAATGGATACTACGAGCAGTACTTC
CSVANGYYEQYF
>-|-|TRBJ2-7|TRBV14
TGTGCCAGCAGCCAAGGGGGCCTTTACGAGCAGTACTTC
CASSQGGLYEQYF
>-|-|TRBJ2-7|TRBV19
TGTGCCAGTAGTATAGAGGCAGGGGCCTACGAGCAGTACTTC
CASSIEAGAYEQYF
>-|-|TRBJ2-7|TRBV7-3
TGTGCCAGCAGCCTGGGGGCGGGGGCGTACGAGCAGTACTTC
CASSLGAGAYEQYF
>TRBD2|once|TRBJ2-1|TRBV7-2
TGTGCCAGCAGAGTACTAGCGGGAGTCGGCAATGAGCAGTTCTTC
CASRVLAGVGNEQFF
>TRBD1|-|TRBJ2-1|TRBV18
TGTGCCAGCTCCCGGACAGGGGTGGGTGAGCAGTTCTTC
CASSRTGVGEQFF
>TRBD2|-|TRBJ2-1|TRBV6-6
TGTGCCAGCAGTTATAGCGGGGAACTCTACAATGAGCAGTTCTTC
CASSYSGELYNEQFF
>-|-|TRBJ1-1|TRBV10-1
TGCGCCAGCAGTCTCTCCCCCCACACTGAAGCTTTCTTT
CASSLSPHTEAFF
>-|-|TRBJ2-3|TRBV11-3
TGTGCCAGCAGCACTAAGCGCACAGATACGCAGTATTTT
CASSTKRTDTQYF
>-|-|TRBJ2-1|TRBV9
TGTGCCAGCAGCGTATCAGGGGTTGGCTACAATGAGCAGTTCTTC
CASSVSGVGYNEQFF
>TRBD2|-|TRBJ2-7|TRBV7-9
TGTGCCAGCAGTAGCTTACTAGCGGGAACCGAGCAGTACTTC
CASSSLLAGTEQYF
>TRBD2|-|TRBJ2-2|TRBV4-1
TGCGCCAGCAGCCAACAAGCGGGAGTGGTCCCCGGGGAGCTGTTTTTT
CASSQQAGVVPGELFF
>-|-|TRBJ1-2|TRBV2
TGTGCCAGCAGTGAAGGTAGAGGGGCTAACTATGGCTACACCTTC
CASSEGRGANYGYTF
>-|-|TRBJ1-2|TRBV6-1
TGTGCCAGCAGTGAAGAGGGGTGGTTGGTCTATGGCTACACCTTC
CASSEEGWLVYGYTF
>TRBD1|-|TRBJ1-1|TRBV7-9
TGTGCCAGCAGCGCCAGGGACAGGGGGAACACTGAAGCTTTCTTT
CASSARDRGNTEAFF
>-|-|TRBJ1-4|TRBV10-2
TGCGCCAGCAGTGATACAGGGAGAGGCGAAAAACTGTTTTTT
CASSDTGRGEKLFF
>-|few|TRBJ2-3|TRBV5-1
TGCGCCAGCAGCTTGGGAGAAAGAGGTACAGATACGCAGTATTTT
CASSLGERGTDTQYF
>-|few|TRBJ1-5|TRBV18
TGTGCCAGCTCACCACCGTCAAGGCCCCAGCCCCAGCATTTT
CASSPPSRPQPQHF
>TRBD1|few|TRBJ1-1|TRBV4-1
TGCGCCAGCAGCCGGCAGGGGGCCGCTTTCTTT
CASSRQGAAFF
>-|once|TRBJ1-6|TRBV7-9
TGTGCCAGCAGCCCATCTTTATCCAATTCACCCCTCCACTTT
CASSPSLSNSPLHF
>-|-|TRBJ2-1|TRBV10-3
TGTGCCATCAATGAAAAGGGGCAAGAGGATGAGCAGTTCTTC
CAINEKGQEDEQFF
>TRBD1|-|TRBJ1-5|TRBV19
TGTGCCAGTAGTATGGGCAGGGGGCTCAATCAGCCCCAGCATTTT
CASSMGRGLNQPQHF
>TRBD1|-|TRBJ2-5|TRBV2
TGTGCCAGCAGCCTAGAGACAGGGCGCCTCTCGGAGACCCAGTACTTC
CASSLETGRLSETQYF
>-|-|TRBJ2-7|TRBV18
TGTGCCAGCTCTCGAGACCCAGGGAGCGAGCAGTACTTC
CASSRDPGSEQYF
>-|-|TRBJ2-7|TRBV15
TGTGCCACCAGCAGAGGAAATAGGGTCTCCTTCTACGAGCAGTACTTC
CATSRGNRVSFYEQYF
>TRBD1|-|TRBJ2-1|TRBV6-1
TGTGCCAGCAGCGAACAGGGGCCAGCCTACAATGAGCAGTTCTTC
CASSEQGPAYNEQFF
>TRBD1|-|TRBJ2-4|TRBV28
TGTGCCAGCAGAGCCCGGGACAGGGGGTTCGCCAAAAACATTCAGTACTTC
CASRARDRGFAKNIQYF
>TRBD1|-|TRBJ1-1|TRBV2
TGTGCCAGCAGTGAAGCCTGGAGGACAGGGAACACTGAAGCTTTCTTT
CASSEAWRTGNTEAFF
>TRBD1|-|TRBJ1-1|TRBV5-5
TGTGCCAGCAGCTTGGCCGGGGACAGCAGCCCTATGAACACTGAAGCTTTCTTT
CASSLAGDSSPMNTEAFF
>-|-|TRBJ1-2|TRBV19
TGTGCCAGTAGTATCGTTCCGGACGGGGCCTCTTCTGGCTACACCTTC
CASSIVPDGASSGYTF
>-|once|TRBJ1-5|TRBV6-5
TGTGCCAGCAGTTACTCGGTGGTGAGCAATCAGCCCCAGCATTTT
CASSYSVVSNQPQHF
>-|-|TRBJ2-2|TRBV11-3
TGTGCCAGCAGCCTTAACACCGGGGAGCTGTTTTTT
CASSLNTGELFF
>-|-|TRBJ1-5|TRBV25-1
TGTGCCAGCAGCAGCGTTGGTCCCATTGGCAGGGACAAACAGCCCCAGCATTTT
CASSSVGPIGRDKQPQHF
>TRBD2|-|TRBJ2-5|TRBV4-3
TGCGCCAGCTCGTACGGGACTAGCGGGATTTGGGGGGAGACCCAGTACTTC
CASSYGTSGIWGETQYF
>-|-|TRBJ2-2|TRBV7-8
TGTGCCAGCAGCTTTAGCGCGAACACCGGGGAGCTGTTTTTT
CASSFSANTGELFF
>TRBD2|-|TRBJ2-7|TRBV5-1
TGCGCCAGCAGCACCCTAGCGGGACCCTCCTACGAGCAGTACTTC
CASSTLAGPSYEQYF
>TRBD1|-|TRBJ1-5|TRBV28
TGTGCCAGCAGGGGGGGCGGGACAGGGAATCAGCCCCAGCATTTT
CASRGGGTGNQPQHF
>-|-|TRBJ1-2|TRBV4-1
TGCGCCAGCAGCCAAGCGATGACAGCAACGCCCTATGGCTACACCTTC
CASSQAMTATPYGYTF
>TRBD1|-|TRBJ2-2|TRBV5-1
TGCGCCAGCAGCCCCATAGGGGGACAGGGGTCCCCCGGGGAGCTGTTTTTT
CASSPIGGQGSPGELFF
>TRBD2|-|TRBJ2-5|TRBV4-2
TGTGCCAGCAGACCGCTAGCGGGAGGGCCAGGGACCCAGTACTTC
CASRPLAGGPGTQYF
>-|-|TRBJ2-5|TRBV19
TGTGCCAGTAGTATCGGAACGAATAAAGAGACCCAGTACTTC
CASSIGTNKETQYF
>TRBD2|-|TRBJ2-3|TRBV5-1
TGCGCCAGCAGCCGGACTAGCGGGAGGACCACAGATACGCAGTATTTT
CASSRTSGRTTDTQYF
>TRBD1|-|TRBJ2-3|TRBV15
TGTGCCACCGACAGGGGGGGGAGCTACAGCACAGATACGCAGTATTTT
CATDRGGSYSTDTQYF
>-|-|TRBJ2-3|TRBV18
TGTGCCAGCTCACCAGGAGCGGCTCAGGACACGCAGTATTTT
CASSPGAAQDTQYF
>-|-|TRBJ2-5|TRBV5-1
TGCGCCAGCCGAAACCCCCCGCGCGAGACCCAGTACTTC
CASRNPPRETQYF
>TRBD2|-|TRBJ2-5|TRBV6-1
TGTGCCAGCACCAAAGAGACTAGCGGGAGAGAGACCCAGTACTTC
CASTKETSGRETQYF
>-|once|TRBJ1-4|TRBV14
TGTGCCAGCAGCCAAATACGGGGAGGGGTTGGCGAAAAACTGTTTTTT
CASSQIRGGVGEKLFF
>TRBD1|-|TRBJ2-1|TRBV5-4
TGTGCCAGCAGCTCAATGACAGGGAACTACAATGAGCAGTTCTTC
CASSSMTGNYNEQFF